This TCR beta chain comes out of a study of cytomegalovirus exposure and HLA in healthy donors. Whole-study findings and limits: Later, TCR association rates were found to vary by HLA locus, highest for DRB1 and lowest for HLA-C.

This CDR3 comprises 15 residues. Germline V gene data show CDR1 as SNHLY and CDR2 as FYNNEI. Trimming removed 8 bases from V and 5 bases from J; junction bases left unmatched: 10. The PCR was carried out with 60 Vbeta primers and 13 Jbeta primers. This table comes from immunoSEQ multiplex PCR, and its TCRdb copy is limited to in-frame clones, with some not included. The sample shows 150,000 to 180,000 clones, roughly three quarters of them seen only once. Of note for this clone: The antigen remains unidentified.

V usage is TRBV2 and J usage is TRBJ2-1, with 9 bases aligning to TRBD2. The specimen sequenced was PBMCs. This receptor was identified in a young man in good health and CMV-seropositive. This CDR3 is CASSIRTSAHNEQFF. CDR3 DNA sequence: TGTGCCAGCTCGATTAGGACTAGCGCGCACAATGAGCAGTTCTTC.